The 31 T cell receptor beta chains in this list originate from one sample, sequenced in a study of blood T cell repertoires in COVID-19. The table came from immunoSEQ multiplex PCR; TCRdb's copy has only in-frame clones and leaves some out. The repertoire includes some 180,000 clones, about 80% of them detected once, and around 8% sits in the top ten. The sample comprised peripheral blood. The source of these receptors is a woman in her fifties or sixties with COVID-19, enrolled during active disease.

The chain combines TRBV27 with TRBJ2-1, with D maybe TRBD1 (5 bases). The CDR3 loop spans 14 amino acids. The V gene lost 5 bases and the J gene lost 6 bases, with 14 bases spanning the gap. Germline-derived CDR1 and CDR2 are MNHEY and SMNVEV (reference sequence). This CDR3 reads CASSPRQPSNEQFF. The CDR3 coding sequence is TGTGCCAGCAGTCCTCGACAGCCTTCCAATGAGCAGTTCTTC.

The chain recombines TRBV5-1 with TRBJ2-1, with 13 bases lining up with TRBD2. The CDR3 is 16 residues long. The germline V gene encodes CDR1 SGHRS and CDR2 YFSETQ. The ends lost 4 bases at V and 8 bases at J; junction bases unmatched: 9. The CDR3 region has the DNA TGCGCCAGCAGCGGTACACTAGCGGGAGGGCCCCATGAGCAGTTCTTC. Its translation is CASSGTLAGGPHEQFF.

The rearrangement uses TRBV4-2 and TRBJ2-1; the match to TRBD2 covers 11 bases. The length of the CDR3 is 23 residues. Germline CDR1 reads LGHNA; CDR2 reads YNFKEQ. V lost 4 bases, J lost 8 bases, and 31 bases stayed unmatched. The DNA for the CDR3 is TGTGCCAGCAGCCGCTACGGGACTAGCGGTAGTAATGGATTAAAACGGGCGCGCGATGAGCAGTTCTTC. This translates into CASSRYGTSGSNGLKRARDEQFF.

V and J are TRBV5-4 and TRBJ1-1; 8 nucleotides line up with TRBD1. The CDR3 is 17 residues long. Germline CDR1 SGHNT, CDR2 YYREEE (reference sequence). Germline trimming cut 3 bases from V and 2 bases from J; bases unmatched to any gene: 12. The chain's CDR3 is CASSSDGQGGRNTEAFF. CDR3 in DNA: TGTGCCAGCAGCTCCGATGGACAGGGAGGCAGAAACACTGAAGCTTTCTTT.

Within the sample, this clone is medium-sized. The V call is TRBV13, the J call TRBJ1-1; D not certain. This CDR3 has 11 amino acids. V was trimmed by 7 bases and J by 7 bases, leaving 10 bases between them. Germline V CDR1 and CDR2: PRHDT, FYEKMQ (reference sequence). The CDR3 DNA reads as TGTGCCAGCACCTCGGGATATGAAGCTTTCTTT. Translation: CASTSGYEAFF.

V usage is TRBV10-3 and J usage is TRBJ2-7; D unresolved. The CDR3 runs to 12 residues. The V gene lost 3 bases and the J gene lost 3 bases, with 6 bases spanning the gap. In germline, CDR1 is ENHRY, CDR2 SYGVKD. CDR3 sequence reads: CAISDTVYEQYF. For the CDR3, the DNA is TGTGCCATCAGTGACACAGTCTACGAGCAGTACTTC.

The CDR3 sequence is CASSQEILAGGEQYF. DNA for the CDR3: TGTGCCAGCAGCCAAGAAATCCTAGCGGGAGGGGAGCAGTACTTC. The chain couples TRBV3-1 (or the pseudogene TRBV3-2) to TRBJ2-7, with 12 bases fitting TRBD2. From germline, CDR1 is LGHDT and CDR2 YNNKEL (reference sequence). Germline trimming cut 0 bases from V and 7 bases from J; bases unmatched to any gene: 4. The CDR3 loop spans 15 amino acids.

The chain recombines TRBV3-1 (or the pseudogene TRBV3-2) with TRBJ1-6; TRBD1 matches 9 bases. The CDR3 loop spans 14 amino acids. CDR1 LGHDT and CDR2 YNNKEL come from the germline V gene (reference sequence). With 1 base clipped from V and 13 bases from J, the junction kept 5 bases outside the gene matches. DNA of the CDR3: TGTGCCAGCAGCCAAGTAGGGACAGGGTTTCCCCTCCACTTT. Its translation is CASSQVGTGFPLHF.

Points on this clone: A clone one base away is much larger, so this may be a read error. This chain joins TRBV6-4 and TRBJ2-2; a possible D gene is TRBD2 (5 bases). The germline V gene encodes CDR1 MRHNA and CDR2 SNTAGT. This CDR3 comprises 14 residues. The CDR3 DNA follows: TGTGCCAGCAGGCCGGGATATAACACCGGGGAGCCGTTTTTT. Translation gives CASRPGYNTGEPFF.

The J gene is TRBJ2-7, the V gene TRBV28; TRBD2 matches at 14 bases. J lost 5 bases, V lost 3 bases, and 3 bases had no gene match. Germline V gene sequence: CDR1 MDHEN, CDR2 SYDVKM. The CDR3 runs to 15 residues. The CDR3 bases are TGTGCCAGCAGTTTGGGACTAGCGGGAGTTAACGAGCAGTACTTC. Its translation is CASSLGLAGVNEQYF.

The chain employs TRBV6-2 or TRBV6-3 and TRBJ2-1, with D hard to call. V was clipped by 3 bases and J by 6 bases, with 18 bases between them. The germline gives CDR1 MNHEY, CDR2 SVGEGT. CDR3 size: 16 residues. CDR3 coding DNA: TGTGCCAGCAGTTATCCGAGCGCCAACCCGGGCAATGAGCAGTTCTTC. It is translated as CASSYPSANPGNEQFF.

V gene TRBV7-3 combines with J gene TRBJ2-3, with TRBD2 identical over 7 bases. Germline assignment: CDR1 SGHTA and CDR2 FQGTGA. This CDR3 has 15 amino acids. The V segment lost 3 bases and the J segment 3 bases; nucleotides outside the gene matches: 6. The CDR3, as DNA: TGTGCCAGCAGCTTCGGCCTAGCGGAGACAGATACGCAGTATTTT. Its protein is CASSFGLAETDTQYF.

The V and J genes are TRBV18 and TRBJ1-3; 7 bases agree with TRBD1. This CDR3 is built from 15 residues. The V and J ends lost 2 bases and 0 bases, in that order; junction bases with no gene match: 1. CDR1 and CDR2 (germline): KGHSH, LQKENI. The CDR3 region has the DNA TGTGCCAGCTCACCAGGACAGGCCTCTGGAAACACCATATATTTT. Amino acid sequence: CASSPGQASGNTIYF.

This clone was counted many times. The chain is built from TRBV19 and TRBJ2-5; 11 nucleotides agree with TRBD1. This CDR3 spans 14 amino acids. The V and J ends lost 8 bases and 1 base, in that order; junction bases with no gene match: 3. The germline CDR1 and CDR2 sequences are LNHDA and SQIVND (reference sequence). Written as DNA, the CDR3 is TGTGCCAGTGGAGGACAGGGGGCCCAAGAGACCCAGTACTTC. Residues: CASGGQGAQETQYF.

The gene calls are TRBV28 and TRBJ2-2; D might be TRBD2 (6 bases). The germline V gene encodes CDR1 MDHEN and CDR2 SYDVKM. V lost 0 bases, J lost 2 bases, and 7 bases lay in between. The CDR3 is 15 amino acids. The CDR3 coding sequence is TGTGCCAGCAGTTTATGGGGACTTAACACCGGGGAGCTGTTTTTT. Translation gives CASSLWGLNTGELFF.

The gene calls are TRBV29-1 and TRBJ1-2; the match to TRBD1 covers 7 bases. The CDR3 runs to 13 residues. CDR1 is SQVTM and CDR2 is ANQGSEA in the germline V gene. V lost 2 bases and J lost 5; bases outside the gene matches: 5. CDR3 sequence: CSVEPGTAYGYTF. CDR3 coding DNA: TGCAGCGTTGAACCGGGGACAGCATATGGCTACACCTTC.

Concerning this clone: Distinct nucleotide sequences in the sample also encode this CDR3. The V call is TRBV28, the J call TRBJ1-2; the D is unclear. The CDR3 covers 11 residues. Trimming removed 4 bases from V and 5 bases from J, with 5 bases in between. CDR1 and CDR2 (germline): MDHEN, SYDVKM. The CDR3 sequence is CASSWRYGYTF. The CDR3 DNA follows: TGTGCCAGCAGTTGGAGGTATGGCTACACCTTC.

V gene TRBV2 combines with J gene TRBJ1-6; no firm D call. CDR1 and CDR2 (germline): SNHLY, FYNNEI. This CDR3 has 16 amino acids. The V gene lost 3 bases and the J gene lost 6 bases, with 15 bases spanning the gap. CDR3 region: CASSDFGGPGNSPLHF. The CDR3 coding sequence is TGTGCCAGCAGTGATTTCGGCGGGCCGGGTAATTCACCCCTCCACTTT.

The J gene is TRBJ1-6, the V gene TRBV3-1 (or the pseudogene TRBV3-2); D not resolved. V was trimmed by 0 bases and J by 1 base, leaving 10 bases between them. The CDR3 has 17 amino acids. From germline, CDR1 is LGHDT and CDR2 YNNKEL (reference sequence). The CDR3 loop reads CASSQEVSGSYNSPLHF. The CDR3 nucleotides are TGTGCCAGCAGCCAAGAGGTTTCAGGTTCCTATAATTCACCCCTCCACTTT.

J is TRBJ2-7 and V is TRBV11-2, with 11 bases identical to TRBD1. V trimming: 5 bases; J trimming: 2 bases; junction bases outside the gene matches: 5. CDR3 length equals 15 residues. CDR1 is SGHAT, CDR2 FQNNGV, per germline. The CDR3: CASSAPGQGAYEQYF. Here the CDR3 DNA reads TGTGCCAGCAGCGCACCGGGACAGGGGGCCTACGAGCAGTACTTC.

The gene calls are TRBV5-1 and TRBJ2-7, with 8 bases lining up with TRBD1. The CDR3 covers 15 residues. Losses at the gene ends were 4 bases for V and 0 bases for J; bases not matched to a gene: 6. Germline CDR1 SGHRS, CDR2 YFSETQ. The CDR3 reads CASSPGQVYSYEQYF. As DNA, the CDR3 is TGCGCCAGCAGCCCGGGACAGGTCTACTCCTACGAGCAGTACTTC.

In this sample, this clone turned up once. The chain carries TRBV19 and TRBJ1-1, with 9 bases fitting TRBD1. The germline V gene has CDR1 LNHDA and CDR2 SQIVND (reference sequence). The CDR3 runs 16 residues. The V gene end was trimmed by 1 base and the J gene end by 8 bases; junction bases not matched to a gene: 11. The DNA for the CDR3 is TGTGCCAGTAGTATAGGGGCCTTACAGGGGGCTTCCGAAGCTTTCTTT. Amino acid sequence: CASSIGALQGASEAFF.

This chain uses TRBV5-4 with TRBJ1-5, with TRBD1 matching over 8 bases. CDR3 length: 15 amino acids. Germline CDR1 is SGHNT and CDR2 is YYREEE (reference sequence). The V gene end was trimmed by 5 bases and the J gene end by 4 bases; junction bases not matched to a gene: 8. DNA of the CDR3: TGTGCCAGCAGTACAGGGGGAGTAGGGAATCAGCCCCAGCATTTT. It yields the protein CASSTGGVGNQPQHF.

The chain links TRBV7-9 to TRBJ2-3; D unresolved. V lost 1 base to trimming and J lost 4 bases, with 9 bases between them. CDR1 SEHNR and CDR2 FQNEAQ come from the germline V gene (reference sequence). The CDR3 contains 14 residues. CDR3 coding DNA: TGTGCCAGCAGCTTAGGTGGCACCGCAGATACGCAGTATTTT. Its translation: CASSLGGTADTQYF.

The chain combines TRBV28 with TRBJ2-3, with 10 bases matching TRBD1. V shed 6 bases, J shed 6 bases, and the junction held 9 bases outside the gene matches. The CDR3 has 15 amino acids. CDR1 is MDHEN, CDR2 SYDVKM, per germline. The CDR3: CASRSGQGIDDTQYF. As DNA, the CDR3 is TGTGCCAGCAGGTCGGGACAGGGGATCGATGATACGCAGTATTTT.

The chain carries TRBV6-5 and TRBJ1-5; TRBD1 is a possible D gene (5 bases). The CDR3 extends over 14 amino acids. Deletions cut 2 bases from V and 7 bases from J, with 12 bases between. The germline CDR1 and CDR2 sequences are MNHEY and SVGAGI. CDR3 sequence: CASSYTGGHQPQHF. In DNA, the CDR3 is TGTGCCAGCAGTTACACCGGGGGTCACCAGCCCCAGCATTTT.

The chain couples TRBV3-1 (or the pseudogene TRBV3-2) to TRBJ1-6; a weak D match, TRBD1 (6 bases). The V and J ends lost 1 base and 7 bases respectively, with 14 bases between them. The CDR3 loop spans 16 amino acids. Germline CDR1 reads LGHDT; CDR2 reads YNNKEL (reference sequence). The DNA for the CDR3 is TGTGCCAGCAGCCAAGGGACAGTCGGGATCAATTCACCCCTCCACTTT. Its protein product is CASSQGTVGINSPLHF.

CDR3 sequence (DNA): TGTGCCAGTAGCCCTCTCGTTCGTCTTTACGAGCAGTACTTC. Encoded protein: CASSPLVRLYEQYF. The J gene is TRBJ2-7, the V gene TRBV19, with no clear D. Per germline, CDR1 LNHDA and CDR2 SQIVND (reference sequence). This CDR3 is 14 amino acids long. V lost 6 bases and J lost 4, with 16 bases in between.

The rearrangement joins TRBV6-5 to TRBJ1-3, with D tentatively TRBD1 (6 bases). The CDR3 runs to 13 residues. Germline-derived CDR1 and CDR2 are MNHEY and SVGAGI. V was pared by 8 bases and J by 4 bases, with 12 bases between. The CDR3 DNA is TGTGCCAGCCGGCAAGGGGGAGGAAACACCATATATTTT. It encodes CASRQGGGNTIYF.

This clone was detected a few times. This rearrangement joins TRBV28 to TRBJ1-1; 8 bases map to TRBD1. Looked up from germline, CDR1 is MDHEN and CDR2 is SYDVKM. V lost 5 bases to trimming and J lost 7 bases; unmatched junction nucleotides: 6. The CDR3 spans 13 residues. CDR3 residues: CASSAGGADEAFF. The CDR3 DNA sequence: TGTGCCAGCAGTGCAGGGGGCGCTGATGAAGCTTTCTTT.

V is TRBV2 and J is TRBJ1-3; TRBD1 matches at 8 bases. This CDR3 has 16 amino acids. CDR1 SNHLY and CDR2 FYNNEI come from the germline V gene. With V trimmed by 3 bases and J by 2 bases, 6 bases remained unmatched. This CDR3 reads CASSDLQGAAGNTIYF. The CDR3 DNA reads as TGTGCCAGCAGTGATCTGCAGGGGGCCGCTGGAAACACCATATATTTT.